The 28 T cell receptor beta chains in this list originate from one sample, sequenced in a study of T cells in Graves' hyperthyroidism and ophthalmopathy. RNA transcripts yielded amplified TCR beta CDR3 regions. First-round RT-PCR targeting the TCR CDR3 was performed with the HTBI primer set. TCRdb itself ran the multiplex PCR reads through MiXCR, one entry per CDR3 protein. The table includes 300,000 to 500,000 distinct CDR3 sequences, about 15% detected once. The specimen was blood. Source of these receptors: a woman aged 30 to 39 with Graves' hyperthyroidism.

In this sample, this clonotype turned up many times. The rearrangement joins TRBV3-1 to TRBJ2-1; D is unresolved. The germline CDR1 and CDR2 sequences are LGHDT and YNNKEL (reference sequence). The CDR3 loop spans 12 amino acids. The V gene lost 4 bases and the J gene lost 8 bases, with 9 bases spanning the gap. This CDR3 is CASSPTGHEQFF. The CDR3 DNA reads TGTGCCAGCAGCCCGACGGGCCATGAGCAGTTCTTC.

The CDR3 bases are TGCAGCGTTGAAGAGACAGGGCTGAACACTGAAGCTTTCTTT. Protein sequence: CSVEETGLNTEAFF. The chain recombines TRBV29-1 with TRBJ1-1; 7 bases map to TRBD1. The CDR3 extends over 14 amino acids. Looked up from germline, CDR1 is SQVTM and CDR2 is ANQGSEA. V dropped 0 bases and J dropped 0; count of bases not matched to a gene: 1.

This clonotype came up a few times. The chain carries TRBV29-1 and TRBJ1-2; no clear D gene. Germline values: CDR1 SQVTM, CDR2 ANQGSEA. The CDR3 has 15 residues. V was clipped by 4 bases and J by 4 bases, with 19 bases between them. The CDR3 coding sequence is TGCAGCGTTGTTCATTTCGGGCAGCCTACCTATGGCTACACCTTC. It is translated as CSVVHFGQPTYGYTF.

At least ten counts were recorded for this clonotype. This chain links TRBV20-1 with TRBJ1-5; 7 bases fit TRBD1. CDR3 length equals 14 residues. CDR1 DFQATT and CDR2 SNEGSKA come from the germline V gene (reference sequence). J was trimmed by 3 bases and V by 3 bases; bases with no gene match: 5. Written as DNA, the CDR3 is TGCAGTGCTAGCGCGGGACAGTTCAATCAGCCCCAGCATTTT. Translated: CSASAGQFNQPQHF.

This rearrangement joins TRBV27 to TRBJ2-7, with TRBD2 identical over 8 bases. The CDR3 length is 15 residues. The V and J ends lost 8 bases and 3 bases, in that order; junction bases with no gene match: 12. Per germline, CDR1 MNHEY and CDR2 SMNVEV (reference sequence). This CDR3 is CASSLGGDRRYEQYF. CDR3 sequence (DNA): TGTGCCAGCTCTCTCGGGGGGGATAGACGCTACGAGCAGTACTTC.

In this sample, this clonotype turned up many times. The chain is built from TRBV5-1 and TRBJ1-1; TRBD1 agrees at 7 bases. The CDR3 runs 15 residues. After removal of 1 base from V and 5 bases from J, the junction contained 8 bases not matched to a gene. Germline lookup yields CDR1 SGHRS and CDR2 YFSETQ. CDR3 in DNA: TGCGCCAGCAGCTTGCGATTTCAGGGGGGGACTGAAGCTTTCTTT. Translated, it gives CASSLRFQGGTEAFF.

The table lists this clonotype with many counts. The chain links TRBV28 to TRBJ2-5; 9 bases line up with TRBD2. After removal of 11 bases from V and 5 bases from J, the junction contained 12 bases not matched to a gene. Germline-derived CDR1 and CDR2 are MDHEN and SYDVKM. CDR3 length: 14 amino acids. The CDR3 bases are TGTGCCTCGTCTGGGCGGGAGGGCCACGAGACCCAGTACTTC. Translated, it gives CASSGREGHETQYF. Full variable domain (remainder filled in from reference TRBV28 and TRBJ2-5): DVKVTQSSRYLVKRTGEKVFLECVQDMDHENMFWYRQDPGLGLRLIYFSYDVKMKEKGDIPEGYSVSREKKERFSLILESASTNQTSMYLCASSGREGHETQYFGPGTRLLVL.

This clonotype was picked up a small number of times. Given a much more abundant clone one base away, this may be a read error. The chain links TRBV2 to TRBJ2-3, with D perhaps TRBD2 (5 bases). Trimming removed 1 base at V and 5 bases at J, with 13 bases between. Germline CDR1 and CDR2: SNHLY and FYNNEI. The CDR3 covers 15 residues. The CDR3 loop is CASSEGGSGIDTQYF. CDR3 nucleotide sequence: TGTGCCAGCAGTGAAGGAGGGAGTGGCATAGATACGCAGTATTTT.

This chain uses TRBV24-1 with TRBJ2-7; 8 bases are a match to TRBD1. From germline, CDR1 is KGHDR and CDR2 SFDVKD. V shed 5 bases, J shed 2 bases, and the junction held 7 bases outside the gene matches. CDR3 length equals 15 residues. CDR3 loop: CATSGSDRATYEQYF. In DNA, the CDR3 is TGTGCCACCAGTGGTTCGGACAGGGCAACCTACGAGCAGTACTTC.

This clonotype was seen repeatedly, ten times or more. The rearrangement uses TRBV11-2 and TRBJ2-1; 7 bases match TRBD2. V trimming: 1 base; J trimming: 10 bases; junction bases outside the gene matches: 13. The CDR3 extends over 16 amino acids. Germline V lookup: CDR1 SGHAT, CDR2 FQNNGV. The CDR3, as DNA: TGTGCCAGCAGCTTAGCGCGGGGAGGGCCGAAGGGAGAGCAGTTCTTC. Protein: CASSLARGGPKGEQFF. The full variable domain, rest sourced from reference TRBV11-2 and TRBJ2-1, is EAGVAQSPRYKIIEKRQSVAFWCNPISGHATLYWYQQILGQGPKLLIQFQNNGVVDDSQLPKDRFSAERLKGVDSTLKIQPAKLEDSAVYLCASSLARGGPKGEQFFGPGTRLTVL.

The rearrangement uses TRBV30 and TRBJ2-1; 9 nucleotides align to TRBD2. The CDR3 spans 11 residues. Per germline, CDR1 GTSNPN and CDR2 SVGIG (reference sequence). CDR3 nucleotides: TGTGGGAGCGGGAGGTCCAATGAGCAGTTCTTC. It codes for CGSGRSNEQFF.

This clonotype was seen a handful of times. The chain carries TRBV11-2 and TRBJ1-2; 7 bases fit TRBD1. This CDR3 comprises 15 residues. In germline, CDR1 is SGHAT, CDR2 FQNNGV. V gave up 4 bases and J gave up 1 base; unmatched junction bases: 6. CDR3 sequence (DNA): TGTGCCAGCAGCTCCCGGGACAGCTATAACTATGGCTACACCTTC. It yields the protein CASSSRDSYNYGYTF.

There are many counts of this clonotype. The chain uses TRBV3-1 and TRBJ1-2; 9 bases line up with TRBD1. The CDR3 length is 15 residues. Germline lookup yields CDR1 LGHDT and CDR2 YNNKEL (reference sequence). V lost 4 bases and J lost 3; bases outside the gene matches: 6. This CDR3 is CASSRRDREDYGYTF. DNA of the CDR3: TGTGCCAGCAGCCGACGGGACAGGGAGGACTATGGCTACACCTTC.

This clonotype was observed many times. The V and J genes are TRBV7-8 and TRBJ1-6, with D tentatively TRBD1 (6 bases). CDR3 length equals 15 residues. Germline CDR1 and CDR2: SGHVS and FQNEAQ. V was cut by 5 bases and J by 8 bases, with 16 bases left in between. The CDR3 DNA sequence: TGTGCCAGCAGCGTACGGAGGGGACAAGATTCACCCCTCCACTTT. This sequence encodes CASSVRRGQDSPLHF.

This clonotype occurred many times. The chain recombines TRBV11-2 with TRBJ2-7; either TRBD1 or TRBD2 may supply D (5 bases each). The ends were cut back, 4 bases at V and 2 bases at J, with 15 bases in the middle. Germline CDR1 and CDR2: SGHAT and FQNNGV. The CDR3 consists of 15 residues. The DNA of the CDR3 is TGTGCCAGCAGCTCCCGGGACGGGAACCCCTACGAGCAGTACTTC. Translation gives CASSSRDGNPYEQYF. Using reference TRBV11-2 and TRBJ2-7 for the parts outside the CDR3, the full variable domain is EAGVAQSPRYKIIEKRQSVAFWCNPISGHATLYWYQQILGQGPKLLIQFQNNGVVDDSQLPKDRFSAERLKGVDSTLKIQPAKLEDSAVYLCASSSRDGNPYEQYFGPGTRLTVT.

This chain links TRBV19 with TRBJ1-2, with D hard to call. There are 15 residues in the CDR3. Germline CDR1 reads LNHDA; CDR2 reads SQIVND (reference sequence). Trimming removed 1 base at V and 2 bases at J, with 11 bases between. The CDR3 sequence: CASSIGGDPNYGYTF. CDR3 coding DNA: TGTGCCAGTAGTATAGGGGGAGACCCCAACTATGGCTACACCTTC.

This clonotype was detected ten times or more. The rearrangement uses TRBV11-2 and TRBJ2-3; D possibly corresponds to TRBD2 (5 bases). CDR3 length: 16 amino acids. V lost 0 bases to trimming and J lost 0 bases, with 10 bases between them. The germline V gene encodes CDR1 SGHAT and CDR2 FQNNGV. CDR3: CASSLEGRPSTDTQYF. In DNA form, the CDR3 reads TGTGCCAGCAGCTTAGAAGGGAGACCTAGCACAGATACGCAGTATTTT.

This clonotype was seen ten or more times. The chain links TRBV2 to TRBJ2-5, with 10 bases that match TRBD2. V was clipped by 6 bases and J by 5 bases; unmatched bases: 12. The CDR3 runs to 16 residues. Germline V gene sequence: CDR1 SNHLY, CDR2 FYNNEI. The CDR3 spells CASRLGASGGGETQYF. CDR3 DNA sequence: TGTGCCAGCAGATTAGGGGCTAGCGGGGGTGGGGAGACCCAGTACTTC.

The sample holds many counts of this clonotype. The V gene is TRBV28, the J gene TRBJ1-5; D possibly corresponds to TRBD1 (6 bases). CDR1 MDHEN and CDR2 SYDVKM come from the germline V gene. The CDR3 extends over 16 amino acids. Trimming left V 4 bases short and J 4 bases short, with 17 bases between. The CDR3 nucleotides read TGTGCCAGCAGTTGGATTAGGGGGGCCGGGAATCAGCCCCAGCATTTT. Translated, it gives CASSWIRGAGNQPQHF.

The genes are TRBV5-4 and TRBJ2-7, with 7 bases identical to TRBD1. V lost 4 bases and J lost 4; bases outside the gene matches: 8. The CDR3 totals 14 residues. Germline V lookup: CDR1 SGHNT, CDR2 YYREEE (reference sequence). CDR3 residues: CASSHPGTAYEQYF. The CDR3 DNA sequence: TGTGCCAGCAGCCACCCCGGGACAGCTTACGAGCAGTACTTC. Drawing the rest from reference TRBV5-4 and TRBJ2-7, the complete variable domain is ETGVTQSPTHLIKTRGQQVTLRCSSQSGHNTVSWYQQALGQGPQFIFQYYREEENGRGNFPPRFSGLQFPNYSSELNVNALELDDSALYLCASSHPGTAYEQYFGPGTRLTVT.

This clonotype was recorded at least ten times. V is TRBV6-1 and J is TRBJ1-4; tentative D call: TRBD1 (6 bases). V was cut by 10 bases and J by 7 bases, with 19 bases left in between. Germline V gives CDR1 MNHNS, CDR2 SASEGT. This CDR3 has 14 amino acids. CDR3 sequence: CAIESGGLGEKLFF. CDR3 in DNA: TGTGCCATCGAGTCGGGGGGCCTAGGTGAAAAACTGTTTTTT.

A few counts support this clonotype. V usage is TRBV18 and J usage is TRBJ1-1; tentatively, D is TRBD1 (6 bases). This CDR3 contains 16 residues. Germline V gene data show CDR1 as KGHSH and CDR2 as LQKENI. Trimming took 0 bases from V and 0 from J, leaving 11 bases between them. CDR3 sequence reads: CASSPPVQGMNTEAFF. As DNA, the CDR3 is TGTGCCAGCTCACCACCCGTACAGGGAATGAACACTGAAGCTTTCTTT.

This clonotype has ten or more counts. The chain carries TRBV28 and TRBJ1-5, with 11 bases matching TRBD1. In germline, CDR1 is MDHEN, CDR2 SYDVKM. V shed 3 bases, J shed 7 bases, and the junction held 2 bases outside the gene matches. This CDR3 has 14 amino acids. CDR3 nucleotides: TGTGCCAGCAGTTTTGGGACAGGGGGACAGCCCCAGCATTTT. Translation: CASSFGTGGQPQHF.

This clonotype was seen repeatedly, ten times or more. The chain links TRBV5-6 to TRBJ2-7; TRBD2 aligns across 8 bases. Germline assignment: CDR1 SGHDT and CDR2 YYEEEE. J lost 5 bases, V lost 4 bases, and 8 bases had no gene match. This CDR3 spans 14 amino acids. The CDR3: CASSRITSGNEQYF. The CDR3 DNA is TGTGCCAGCAGCCGAATCACTAGCGGCAACGAGCAGTACTTC.

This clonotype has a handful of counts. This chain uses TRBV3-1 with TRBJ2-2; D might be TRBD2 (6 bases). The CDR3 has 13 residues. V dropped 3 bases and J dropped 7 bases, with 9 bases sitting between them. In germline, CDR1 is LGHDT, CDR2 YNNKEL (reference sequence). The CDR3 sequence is CASSQGGIGELFF. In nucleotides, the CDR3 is TGTGCCAGCAGCCAGGGGGGAATCGGGGAGCTGTTTTTT.

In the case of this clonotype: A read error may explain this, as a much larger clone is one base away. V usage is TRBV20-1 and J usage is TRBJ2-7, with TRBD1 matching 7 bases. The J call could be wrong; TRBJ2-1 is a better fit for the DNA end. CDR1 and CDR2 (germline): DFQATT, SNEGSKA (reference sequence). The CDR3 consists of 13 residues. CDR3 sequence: CSARKTGIYEQFF. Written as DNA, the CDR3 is TGCAGTGCTAGGAAGACAGGGATCTACGAGCAGTTCTTC.

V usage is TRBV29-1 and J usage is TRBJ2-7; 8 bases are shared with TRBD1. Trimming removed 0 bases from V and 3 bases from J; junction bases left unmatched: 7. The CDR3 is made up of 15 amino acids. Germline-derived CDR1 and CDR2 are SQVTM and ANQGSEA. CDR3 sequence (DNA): TGCAGCGTTGAAGATCGGGCAGGGGGCCTCTACGAGCAGTACTTC. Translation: CSVEDRAGGLYEQYF.

The CDR3 DNA follows: TGCAGCCCCGGGGTACCCTACGAGCAGTACTTC. Translated, it gives CSPGVPYEQYF. The chain joins TRBV20-1 to TRBJ2-7; tentative D call: TRBD2 (5 bases). Germline CDR1 is DFQATT and CDR2 is SNEGSKA (reference sequence). The CDR3 has 11 amino acids.